This T cell receptor (beta chain) was documented in a study of CD8+CD57+ T cells in acquired aplastic anemia. Overall study findings and caveats: Patients shared around 30 CD8+ CDR3 sequences with controls.

Researchers used genomic DNA as the template to profile TCR beta VDJ and CDR3. Using its own MiXCR run on the reads, TCRdb lists one record per CDR3 protein. In the table there are 200,000 to 300,000 distinct CDR3 sequences, 65% to 90% of which are singletons. The CDR3 spans 22 residues. The germline V gene encodes CDR1 SGHNT and CDR2 YENEEA. This clonotype was observed a single time. Its antigen is not identified. Germline and junction disagree at one end, which may indicate a read error. All sequencing subjects had displayed CD8+CD57+ cell expansion on flow cytometry. Every one of the patients had aplastic anemia (severe, acquired).

V and J are TRBV11-3 and TRBJ2-1, with D perhaps TRBD2 (5 bases). The sequence came from a human donor with aplastic anemia. The sequencing input was sorted CD4+, CD8+, or CD8+CD57+ T cells (not recorded which) from PBMCs. CDR3 sequence (DNA): TGTGACAGCAGCTTCTCCACCTACAGTGCTACCCTCGGGGATAGCTCCTACAATGAGCAGTTCTTC. Protein product: CDSSFSTYSATLGDSSYNEQFF.